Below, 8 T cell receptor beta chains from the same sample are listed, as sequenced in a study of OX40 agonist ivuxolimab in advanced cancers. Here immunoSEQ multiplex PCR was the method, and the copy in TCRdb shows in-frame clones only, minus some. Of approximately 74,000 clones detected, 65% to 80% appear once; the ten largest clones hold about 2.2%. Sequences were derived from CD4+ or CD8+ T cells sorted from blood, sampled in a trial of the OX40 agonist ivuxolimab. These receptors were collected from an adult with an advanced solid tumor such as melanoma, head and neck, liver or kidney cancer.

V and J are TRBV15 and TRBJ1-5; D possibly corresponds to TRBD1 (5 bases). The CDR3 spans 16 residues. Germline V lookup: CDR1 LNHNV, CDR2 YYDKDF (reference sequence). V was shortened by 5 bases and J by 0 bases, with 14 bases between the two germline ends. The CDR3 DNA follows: TGTGCCACCAGCGTACTCTGGGACGTTAGCAATCAGCCCCAGCATTTT. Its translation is CATSVLWDVSNQPQHF.

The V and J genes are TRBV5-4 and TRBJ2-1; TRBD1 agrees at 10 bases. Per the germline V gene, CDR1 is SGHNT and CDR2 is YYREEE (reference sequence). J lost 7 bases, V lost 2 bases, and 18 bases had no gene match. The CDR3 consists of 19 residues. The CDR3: CASSFGGGTGAKSGNEQFF. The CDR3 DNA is TGTGCCAGCAGCTTCGGTGGGGGGACAGGGGCCAAATCGGGGAATGAGCAGTTCTTC. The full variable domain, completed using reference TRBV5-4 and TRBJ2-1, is ETGVTQSPTHLIKTRGQQVTLRCSSQSGHNTVSWYQQALGQGPQFIFQYYREEENGRGNFPPRFSGLQFPNYSSELNVNALELDDSALYLCASSFGGGTGAKSGNEQFFGPGTRLTVL.

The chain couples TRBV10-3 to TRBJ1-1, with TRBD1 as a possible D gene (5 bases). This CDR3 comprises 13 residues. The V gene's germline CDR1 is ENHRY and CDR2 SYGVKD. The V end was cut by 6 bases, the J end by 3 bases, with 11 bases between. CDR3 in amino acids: CAIRATGYTEAFF. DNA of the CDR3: TGTGCCATCAGAGCAACAGGTTACACTGAAGCTTTCTTT.

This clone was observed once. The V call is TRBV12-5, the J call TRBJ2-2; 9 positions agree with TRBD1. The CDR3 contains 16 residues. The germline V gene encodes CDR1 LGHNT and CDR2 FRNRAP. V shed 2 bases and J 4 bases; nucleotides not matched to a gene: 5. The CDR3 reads CASGLYRGPITGELFF. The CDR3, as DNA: TGTGCTAGTGGTTTGTACAGGGGGCCCATCACCGGGGAGCTGTTTTTT.

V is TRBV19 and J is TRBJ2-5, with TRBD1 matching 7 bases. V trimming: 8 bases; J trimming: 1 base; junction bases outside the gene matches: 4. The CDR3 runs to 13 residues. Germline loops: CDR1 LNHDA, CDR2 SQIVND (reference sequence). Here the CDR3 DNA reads TGTGCCAGTTCGACAGGGCTCCAAGAGACCCAGTACTTC. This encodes CASSTGLQETQYF. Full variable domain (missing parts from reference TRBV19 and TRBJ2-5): DGGITQSPKYLFRKEGQNVTLSCEQNLNHDAMYWYRQDPGQGLRLIYYSQIVNDFQKGDIAEGYSVSREKKESFPLTVTSAQKNPTAFYLCASSTGLQETQYFGPGTRLLVL.

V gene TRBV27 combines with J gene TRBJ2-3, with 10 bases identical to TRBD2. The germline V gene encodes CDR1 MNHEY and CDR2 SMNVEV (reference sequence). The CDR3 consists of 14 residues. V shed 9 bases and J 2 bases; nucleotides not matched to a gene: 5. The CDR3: CARMTSGFTDTQYF. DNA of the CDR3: TGTGCCAGAATGACTAGCGGGTTCACAGATACGCAGTATTTT.

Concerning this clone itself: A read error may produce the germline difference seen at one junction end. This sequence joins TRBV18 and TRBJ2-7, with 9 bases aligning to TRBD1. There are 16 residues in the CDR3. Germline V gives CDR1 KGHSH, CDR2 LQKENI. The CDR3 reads CASAPSGQGTLHEQYF. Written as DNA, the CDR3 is TGTGCCAGCGCACCGTCAGGACAGGGGACCCTCCACGAGCAGTACTTC. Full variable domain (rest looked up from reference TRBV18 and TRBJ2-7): NAGVMQNPRHLVRRRGQEARLRCSPMKGHSHVYWYRQLPEEGLKFMVYLQKENIIDESGMPKERFSAEFPKEGPSILRIQQVVRGDSAAYFCASAPSGQGTLHEQYFGPGTRLTVT.

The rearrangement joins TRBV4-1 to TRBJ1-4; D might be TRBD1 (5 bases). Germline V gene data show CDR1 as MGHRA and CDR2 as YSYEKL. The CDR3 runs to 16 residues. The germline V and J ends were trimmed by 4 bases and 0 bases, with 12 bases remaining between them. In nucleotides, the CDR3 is TGCGCCAGCAGCCGGAGAGGGGAGGCAACTAATGAAAAACTGTTTTTT. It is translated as CASSRRGEATNEKLFF.